This T cell receptor (beta chain) came from a study of CD8 T cells in ankylosing spondylitis. This clonotype was seen repeatedly, ten times or more. Its antigen is still unknown. Trimming pared 0 bases from V and 6 bases from J, leaving 10 bases between. The CDR3 is 14 amino acids. In germline, CDR1 is SGDLS, CDR2 YYNGEE. Regarding the study as a whole: A TCR beta motif made of about 8 highly homologous variants seemed typical of ankylosing spondylitis blood.

A single record per CDR3 protein comes from TCRdb applying MiXCR to the 5' RACE reads. Among more than 35,000 distinct CDR3 sequences listed, 2.7% were seen once. V is TRBV9 and J is TRBJ2-1; TRBD1 might be the D (6 bases). The TCR comes from a male donor with ankylosing spondylitis or in good health (not recorded which). Sequenced sample: blood, either unsorted or a sorted T cell fraction (not recorded which). The CDR3 reads CASSVEGQINEQFF. In DNA, the CDR3 is TGTGCCAGCAGCGTAGAGGGACAAATCAATGAGCAGTTCTTC.